In this sample, the clone carrying this T cell receptor beta chain turned up a few times. TCRdb itself ran the 5' RACE reads through MiXCR, one entry per CDR3 protein. The data contain approximately 1.8 million distinct CDR3 sequences, around a third of them seen just once; the ten biggest clones take up 0.27%. This CDR3 is built from 18 residues. The data originate from a study of identical twins. This TCR was sampled from a newborn girl in good health. V and J are TRBV21-1 and TRBJ2-1; the D call in the table, TRBD2, was not verified against the DNA. TRBV21-1 is assigned pseudogene status. The sample consisted of cord blood. CDR3 nucleotides: TGTGCCAGCAGCAAAGCGCGGGGGACTAGCGGGATGGCCAATGAGCAGTTCTTC. Translated: CASSKARGTSGMANEQFF.